Listed here are 10 T cell receptor beta chains from one sample, sequenced in a study of cytomegalovirus exposure and HLA in healthy donors. Libraries were prepared by immunoSEQ multiplex PCR; TCRdb keeps only in-frame clonotypes and omits some of them. The sample carries 45,000 to 70,000 clones, 90% recorded once. Sample: PBMCs. These receptors all come from a young man in good health and CMV-seronegative.

The chain employs TRBV14 and TRBJ1-2; 8 bases match TRBD1. This CDR3 is 17 amino acids long. V was pared by 1 base and J by 4 bases, with 11 bases of the junction left unmatched. Germline assignment: CDR1 SGHDN and CDR2 FVKESK. CDR3 bases: TGTGCCAGCAGCCAAGTTAATAGGGACAGGAGCACCTATGGCTACACCTTC. Translating it yields CASSQVNRDRSTYGYTF.

Comment on this clone: The same CDR3 arises from other DNA sequences in this sample as well. The V gene is TRBV5-1, the J gene TRBJ2-7, with a weak D call TRBD1 (6 bases). Deletions cut 0 bases from V and 4 bases from J, with 8 bases between. This CDR3 spans 13 amino acids. Germline V CDR1 and CDR2: SGHRS, YFSETQ. CDR3 residues: CASSLEGGYEQYF. The DNA for the CDR3 is TGCGCCAGCAGCTTGGAAGGGGGATACGAGCAGTACTTC.

V and J are TRBV7-6 and TRBJ2-6; D might be TRBD1 (6 bases). V gave up 6 bases and J gave up 2 bases, with 14 bases separating them. Per the germline V gene, CDR1 is SGHVS and CDR2 is FNYEAQ. The CDR3 is 16 amino acids. CDR3 loop: CASSHTPGAGANVLTF. The CDR3 DNA is TGTGCCAGCAGTCATACGCCAGGGGCTGGGGCCAACGTCCTGACTTTC.

The chain links TRBV30 to TRBJ2-7; 9 nucleotides line up with TRBD2. This CDR3 contains 14 residues. Germline values: CDR1 GTSNPN, CDR2 SVGIG (reference sequence). V shed 0 bases, J shed 5 bases, and the junction held 5 bases outside the gene matches. Here the CDR3 DNA reads TGTGCCTGGAGTGTACTTAGCGGGAGCGACGAGCAGTACTTC. Amino acid sequence: CAWSVLSGSDEQYF.

For the CDR3, the DNA is TGTGCCAGCAGCCCCGGACAGACTGGAAACACCATATATTTT. It codes for CASSPGQTGNTIYF. The chain is built from TRBV5-8 and TRBJ1-3; TRBD1 is a possible D gene (6 bases). The length of the CDR3 is 14 residues. V was pared by 4 bases and J by 2 bases, with 10 bases between. Germline V lookup: CDR1 SGHTS, CDR2 YDEGEE.

Only a few counts were recorded for this clone. V gene TRBV6-6 combines with J gene TRBJ2-7; D is ambiguous. Trimming took 0 bases from V and 1 from J, leaving 7 bases between them. The CDR3 consists of 14 residues. Germline V CDR1 and CDR2: MNHNY, SVGAGI (reference sequence). For the CDR3, the DNA is TGTGCCAGCAGTTACTCCGCCAGATCCTACGAGCAGTACTTC. Residues: CASSYSARSYEQYF.

This clone was detected only once. The chain combines TRBV19 with TRBJ2-3; D may be TRBD1 (5 bases). The CDR3 is 12 amino acids. In germline, CDR1 is LNHDA, CDR2 SQIVND (reference sequence). The V end was cut by 10 bases, the J end by 2 bases, with 10 bases between. In DNA form, the CDR3 reads TGTGCCACCCGCAGGGACACAGATACGCAGTATTTT. Translated, it gives CATRRDTDTQYF.

This clone was seen just once. CDR3 DNA: TGTGCCAGCAGAACACGCTCTGGGGCCAACGTCCTGACTTTC. Encoded protein: CASRTRSGANVLTF. The V gene is TRBV28, the J gene TRBJ2-6; no firm D call. Germline CDR1 is MDHEN and CDR2 is SYDVKM. CDR3 length equals 14 residues. Trimming shortened V by 6 bases and J by 0 bases, and 6 bases separated the two germline ends.

This chain joins TRBV28 and TRBJ2-5, with 7 bases that match TRBD2. This CDR3 contains 13 residues. V was pared by 5 bases and J by 4 bases, with 4 bases of the junction left unmatched. The germline V gene has CDR1 MDHEN and CDR2 SYDVKM. Here the CDR3 reads CASSPGLPETQYF. CDR3 in DNA: TGTGCCAGCAGTCCGGGACTACCAGAGACCCAGTACTTC.

The chain combines TRBV28 with TRBJ1-4; 8 bases line up with TRBD1. Germline-derived CDR1 and CDR2 are MDHEN and SYDVKM. V gave up 0 bases and J gave up 3 bases; unmatched junction bases: 0. The CDR3 is made up of 15 amino acids. The CDR3 nucleotides are TGTGCCAGCAGTTTATGGGGACAGGCTAATGAAAAACTGTTTTTT. This codes for CASSLWGQANEKLFF.